Shown below are 28 T cell receptor beta chains from a single sample sequenced in a study of T cells in tumors after PD-1 blockade. The repertoire was sequenced with immunoSEQ multiplex PCR; TCRdb's copy has only in-frame clones and lacks some. Of 60,000 or so clones listed, around 77% are singletons. Here the sequenced sample was PBMCs, taken before anti-PD-1 treatment. The receptors come from a human donor with basal cell carcinoma.

This clone was picked up one time. This chain uses TRBV4-1 with TRBJ1-1; no firm D call. The CDR3 totals 12 residues. The germline gives CDR1 MGHRA, CDR2 YSYEKL. Trimming removed 2 bases at V and 3 bases at J, with 4 bases between. The CDR3, as DNA: TGCGCCAGCAGCCAAAAAGACACTGAAGCTTTCTTT. It is translated as CASSQKDTEAFF.

This chain uses TRBV11-3 with TRBJ2-1; 14 bases align to TRBD2. The CDR3 extends over 17 amino acids. The trim removed 5 bases at V and 5 bases at J, leaving 8 bases unmatched. The germline CDR1 and CDR2 sequences are SGHNT and YENEEA. CDR3 DNA sequence: TGTGCCAGCAGCCCAGGGACTAGCGGGGGAGGGCACAATGAGCAGTTCTTC. Translating it yields CASSPGTSGGGHNEQFF. Supplemented by reference TRBV11-3 and TRBJ2-1, the full variable domain reads EAGVVQSPRYKIIEKKQPVAFWCNPISGHNTLYWYLQNLGQGPELLIRYENEEAVDDSQLPKDRFSAERLKGVDSTLKIQPAELGDSAVYLCASSPGTSGGGHNEQFFGPGTRLTVL.

The chain joins TRBV7-9 to TRBJ2-3; perhaps TRBD2 as D (5 bases). Per germline, CDR1 SEHNR and CDR2 FQNEAQ (reference sequence). The CDR3 contains 13 residues. V shed 7 bases and J shed 6 bases, with 14 bases lying between them. For the CDR3, the DNA is TGTGCCAGCATGGCGATCGGGGAGGATACGCAGTATTTT. This sequence encodes CASMAIGEDTQYF.

The chain combines TRBV6-5 with TRBJ2-3; possible D gene TRBD2, 6 bases. V gave up 7 bases and J gave up 6 bases, with 17 bases separating them. In germline, CDR1 is MNHEY, CDR2 SVGAGI. The CDR3 runs to 14 residues. The CDR3 sequence: CASTLEAGSDTQYF. Here the CDR3 DNA reads TGTGCCAGCACCCTGGAGGCGGGGTCGGATACGCAGTATTTT.

The chain uses TRBV30 and TRBJ1-1; D possibly corresponds to TRBD1 (5 bases). Trimming pared 4 bases from V and 4 bases from J, leaving 13 bases between. The germline gives CDR1 GTSNPN, CDR2 SVGIG (reference sequence). CDR3 length equals 13 residues. The CDR3 bases are TGTGCCTGGATTATGGGGGGGGTCACTGAAGCTTTCTTT. Protein: CAWIMGGVTEAFF.

The CDR3 loop is CASSERDRGYEQYF. DNA for the CDR3: TGTGCCAGCAGCGAAAGGGACAGGGGCTACGAGCAGTACTTC. V usage is TRBV3-1 (or the pseudogene TRBV3-2) and J usage is TRBJ2-7; 10 nucleotides match TRBD1. Per the germline V gene, CDR1 is LGHDT and CDR2 is YNNKEL (reference sequence). The CDR3 sequence is 14 residues long. V was clipped by 5 bases and J by 3 bases; unmatched bases: 4.

The J gene is TRBJ2-7, the V gene TRBV10-3; TRBD1 matches at 8 bases. The CDR3 sequence is 12 residues long. CDR1 and CDR2 from the germline V gene are ENHRY and SYGVKD. J gave up 7 bases and V 10 bases, and 9 bases lay outside the gene matches. CDR3 in amino acids: CATGTGGWEQYF. CDR3 DNA: TGTGCCACTGGGACAGGTGGATGGGAGCAGTACTTC.

CDR3 residues: CASSVGPGTGNTIYF. The CDR3 DNA reads TGTGCCAGCAGCGTAGGTCCAGGGACGGGAAACACCATATATTTT. J is TRBJ1-3 and V is TRBV9, with D perhaps matching TRBD1 (5 bases). This CDR3 region has 15 residues. Germline CDR1 is SGDLS and CDR2 is YYNGEE. The V end was cut by 0 bases, the J end by 4 bases, with 11 bases between.

This chain connects TRBV7-8 to TRBJ2-5; TRBD2 aligns across 8 bases. The CDR3 loop spans 15 amino acids. J gave up 4 bases and V 3 bases, and 7 bases lay outside the gene matches. Germline assignment: CDR1 SGHVS and CDR2 FQNEAQ. Written as DNA, the CDR3 is TGTGCCAGCAGCTTGAACAAGGCGGGGGGAGAGACCCAGTACTTC. This gives the protein CASSLNKAGGETQYF.

This chain uses TRBV7-2 with TRBJ2-7, with 7 bases that match TRBD1. This CDR3 is 15 amino acids long. The germline gives CDR1 SGHTA, CDR2 FQGNSA. The V segment lost 5 bases and the J segment 2 bases; nucleotides outside the gene matches: 9. DNA of the CDR3: TGTGCCAGCAGCGCTTCCGGGACAGAGACCTACGAGCAGTACTTC. As protein: CASSASGTETYEQYF.

The CDR3 DNA is TGTGCCAGCAGTCCGCGACGGGAGAACACTGAAGCTTTCTTT. Encoded protein: CASSPRRENTEAFF. The chain links TRBV6-6 to TRBJ1-1; no clear D. The CDR3 is 14 amino acids. The V gene lost 5 bases and the J gene lost 1 base, with 11 bases spanning the gap. Looked up from germline, CDR1 is MNHNY and CDR2 is SVGAGI (reference sequence).

This clone was detected a few times. CDR3 DNA sequence: TGTGCCAGCAGCTTCGTCCACGAGCAGTACTTC. Protein product: CASSFVHEQYF. The chain couples TRBV7-9 to TRBJ2-7; no reliable D call. CDR1 SEHNR and CDR2 FQNEAQ come from the germline V gene (reference sequence). Trimming shortened V by 3 bases and J by 5 bases, and 5 bases separated the two germline ends. This CDR3 contains 11 residues. The full variable domain, completed using reference TRBV7-9 and TRBJ2-7, is DTGVSQNPRHKITKRGQNVTFRCDPISEHNRLYWYRQTLGQGPEFLTYFQNEAQLEKSRLLSDRFSAERPKGSFSTLEIQRTEQGDSAMYLCASSFVHEQYFGPGTRLTVT.

This chain uses TRBV5-6 with TRBJ2-5; D remains ambiguous. The germline gives CDR1 SGHDT, CDR2 YYEEEE. The V gene lost 1 base and the J gene lost 5 bases, with 21 bases spanning the gap. There are 17 residues in the CDR3. The CDR3 reads CASSLRVGQIGWETQYF. The CDR3 DNA is TGTGCCAGCAGCTTGCGGGTCGGGCAGATAGGATGGGAGACCCAGTACTTC.

This clone has a single count. The CDR3 DNA is TGCAGCGGAAGGACAGGGGGGAGTGAAAAACTGTTTTTT. Translated: CSGRTGGSEKLFF. The chain couples TRBV29-1 to TRBJ1-4; 10 bases map to TRBD1. With V trimmed by 7 bases and J by 7 bases, 6 bases remained unmatched. CDR1 is SQVTM, CDR2 ANQGSEA, per germline. The CDR3 runs 13 residues.

CDR3 in amino acids: CASSAVGDRSGNTIYF. For the CDR3, the DNA is TGTGCCAGCAGCGCAGTGGGGGATCGCTCTGGAAACACCATATATTTT. The chain carries TRBV9 and TRBJ1-3; maybe TRBD1 (5 bases). This CDR3 is 16 amino acids long. CDR1 is SGDLS and CDR2 is YYNGEE in the germline V gene. V gave up 3 bases and J gave up 0 bases, with 13 bases separating them. Looking up the rest from reference TRBV9 and TRBJ1-3 gives the full variable domain: DSGVTQTPKHLITATGQRVTLRCSPRSGDLSVYWYQQSLDQGLQFLIQYYNGEERAKGNILERFSAQQFPDLHSELNLSSLELGDSALYFCASSAVGDRSGNTIYFGEGSWLTVV.

This clone was seen more than once but under ten times. DNA for the CDR3: TGTGCCAGCAGCGCACAGGTGAACACTGAAGCTTTCTTT. Amino acid sequence: CASSAQVNTEAFF. The chain is built from TRBV6-5 and TRBJ1-1; TRBD1 is a possible D gene (5 bases). The V gene's germline CDR1 is MNHEY and CDR2 SVGAGI. With 6 bases removed from V and 0 bases from J, the gap between germline ends came to 8 bases. The CDR3 covers 13 residues.

This clone was seen only a few times. The chain joins TRBV29-1 to TRBJ2-1; TRBD2 agrees at 12 bases. Losses at the gene ends were 1 base for V and 8 bases for J; bases not matched to a gene: 12. CDR3 length: 17 amino acids. Germline CDR1 reads SQVTM; CDR2 reads ANQGSEA. CDR3 sequence (DNA): TGCAGCGTTGAAGCGAGGGCGACTAGCGGGGGAACACATGAGCAGTTCTTC. This translates into CSVEARATSGGTHEQFF.

The J gene is TRBJ2-7, the V gene TRBV28, with D tentatively TRBD1 (6 bases). There are 14 residues in the CDR3. V was pared by 6 bases and J by 1 base, with 13 bases between. Germline V gene sequence: CDR1 MDHEN, CDR2 SYDVKM. CDR3 region: CASRPGTQSYEQYF. CDR3 bases: TGTGCCAGCAGGCCCGGGACACAGTCCTACGAGCAGTACTTC.

The chain carries TRBV27 and TRBJ2-2; 7 bases fit TRBD1. This CDR3 has 16 residues. Per the germline V gene, CDR1 is MNHEY and CDR2 is SMNVEV (reference sequence). V was pared by 9 bases and J by 0 bases, with 10 bases of the junction left unmatched. The CDR3 spells CARNGTAIPNTGELFF. CDR3 in DNA: TGTGCCAGGAACGGGACAGCCATTCCGAACACCGGGGAGCTGTTTTTT.

Of note for this clone: Since a far larger clone is one base different, this is likely a read error. The chain recombines TRBV7-6 with TRBJ1-1; a weak D match, TRBD1 (6 bases). This CDR3 is built from 14 residues. Germline CDR1 is SGHVS and CDR2 is FNYEAQ. V gave up 1 base and J gave up 1 base, with 7 bases separating them. CDR3 nucleotide sequence: TGTGCCAGCAGCTTAGGGGGGCCGAACACTGAAGCTTTCTTT. Its translation is CASSLGGPNTEAFF.

A single count supports this clone. This sequence joins TRBV19 and TRBJ2-3, with D unclear. Trimming removed 3 bases from V and 7 bases from J, with 5 bases in between. Germline lookup yields CDR1 LNHDA and CDR2 SQIVND (reference sequence). The CDR3 has 11 amino acids. The CDR3 nucleotides are TGTGCCAGTAGTATTGGAAATACGCAGTATTTT. This sequence encodes CASSIGNTQYF.

The V gene is TRBV5-1, the J gene TRBJ1-1; 10 bases align to TRBD1. Germline trimming cut 4 bases from V and 5 bases from J; bases unmatched to any gene: 8. The germline gives CDR1 SGHRS, CDR2 YFSETQ. CDR3 size: 15 residues. CDR3 bases: TGCGCCAGCAGCGACAGGGGGCGCGTCTGGACTGAAGCTTTCTTT. Translating gives CASSDRGRVWTEAFF.

This sequence joins TRBV5-5 and TRBJ1-2; D uncertain. The CDR3 contains 15 residues. The germline gives CDR1 SGHKS, CDR2 YYEKEE (reference sequence). The ends were cut back, 1 base at V and 1 base at J, with 11 bases in the middle. CDR3 protein: CASSLRAEDNYGYTF. The CDR3 DNA reads as TGTGCCAGCAGCTTGAGGGCGGAGGATAACTATGGCTACACCTTC.

J is TRBJ2-1 and V is TRBV5-1; 10 nucleotides match TRBD1. Germline V gives CDR1 SGHRS, CDR2 YFSETQ. V shed 0 bases and J 5 bases; nucleotides not matched to a gene: 2. The CDR3 spans 15 residues. The CDR3 loop reads CASSLGDRGDNEQFF. The CDR3 DNA reads as TGCGCCAGCAGCTTGGGGGACAGGGGCGACAATGAGCAGTTCTTC.

This sequence joins TRBV19 and TRBJ1-6, with D unresolved. Germline V gene lookup returns CDR1 LNHDA and CDR2 SQIVND (reference sequence). The CDR3 is 15 amino acids. Trimming took off 5 bases at V and 7 bases at J, with 15 bases between the two ends. This CDR3 reads CASSPRSGSNSPLHF. CDR3 DNA: TGTGCCAGTAGTCCCCGCAGTGGGTCCAATTCACCCCTCCACTTT.

V and J are TRBV7-9 and TRBJ2-2; unclear D gene. Looked up from germline, CDR1 is SEHNR and CDR2 is FQNEAQ (reference sequence). CDR3 length: 16 residues. Trimming removed 1 base at V and 1 base at J, with 10 bases between. In DNA, the CDR3 is TGTGCCAGCAGCTTAGGTGGACGGCAGAACACCGGGGAGCTGTTTTTT. Residues: CASSLGGRQNTGELFF.

The rearrangement links TRBV6-2 or TRBV6-3 to TRBJ2-3; 11 positions match TRBD2. Trimming took 5 bases from V and 4 from J; bases not matched to a gene: 5. The CDR3 loop spans 15 amino acids. Looked up from germline, CDR1 is MNHEY and CDR2 is SVGEGT. The CDR3 nucleotides read TGTGCCAGCAGTAGACTAGCGGGATTGGCAGATACGCAGTATTTT. Protein: CASSRLAGLADTQYF.

The chain carries TRBV6-1 and TRBJ2-1; 8 bases are a match to TRBD2. The CDR3 covers 15 residues. The germline CDR1 and CDR2 sequences are MNHNS and SASEGT. Trimming at V came to 2 bases and at J to 4 bases, leaving 4 bases not matched to a gene. CDR3 coding DNA: TGTGCCAGCAGTGAACCGCGGGGGGTATACAATGAGCAGTTCTTC. Its translation: CASSEPRGVYNEQFF.